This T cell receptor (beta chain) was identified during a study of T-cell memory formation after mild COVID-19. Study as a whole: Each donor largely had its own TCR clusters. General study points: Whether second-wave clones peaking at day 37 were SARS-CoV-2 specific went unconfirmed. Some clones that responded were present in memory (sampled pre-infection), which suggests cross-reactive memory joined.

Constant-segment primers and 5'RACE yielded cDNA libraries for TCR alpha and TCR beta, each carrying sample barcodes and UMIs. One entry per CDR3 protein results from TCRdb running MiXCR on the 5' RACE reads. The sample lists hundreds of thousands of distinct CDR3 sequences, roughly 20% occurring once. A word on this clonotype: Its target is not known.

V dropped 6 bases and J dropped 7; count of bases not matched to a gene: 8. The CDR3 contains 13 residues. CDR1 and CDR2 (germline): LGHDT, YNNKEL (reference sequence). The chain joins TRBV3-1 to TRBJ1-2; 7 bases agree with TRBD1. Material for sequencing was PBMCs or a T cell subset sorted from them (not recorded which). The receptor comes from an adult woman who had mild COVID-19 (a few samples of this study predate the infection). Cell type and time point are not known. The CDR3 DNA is TGTGCCAGCAGTAAGACAGGGTTGGGTGGCTACACCTTC. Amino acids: CASSKTGLGGYTF.